This TCR beta chain emerged from a study of blood T cell repertoires in COVID-19. The wider study: The origin of the acute and convalescent COVID-19 samples was the United States, Italy and Spain. The cDNA or gDNA used as material had been derived from T cells, B-cell-depleted T cells, or PBMCs.

This CDR3 is 13 amino acids long. Deletions cut 6 bases from V and 4 bases from J, with 12 bases between. Per the authors' pipeline: Quantification of nucleated cells was approximated via reference gene primer amplification. Generated by immunoSEQ multiplex PCR, the TCRdb table keeps only in-frame clones and is missing some. V and J calls and clone size are given by that table; D and trimming were obtained from the DNA. The data show roughly 97,000 clones, around 87% seen once. The TCR originated in a human donor in a cohort sampled during active COVID-19. Source material: peripheral blood. The V and J genes are TRBV12-3 or TRBV12-4 and TRBJ1-2, with D tentatively TRBD1 (6 bases). The CDR3 bases are TGTGCCAGCAGCTACGGACAGAGCTATGGCTACACCTTC. It specifies CASSYGQSYGYTF.